The T cell receptor (beta chain) described here comes from a study of T cell changes during pregnancy in multiple sclerosis. TCRdb's copy holds only in-frame clones and misses some; the assay was immunoSEQ multiplex PCR. This table has around 77,000 clones, more than 80% appearing once. The CDR3 loop spans 15 amino acids. Trimming at V came to 1 base and at J to 4 bases, leaving 7 bases not matched to a gene. Germline lookup yields CDR1 SQVTM and CDR2 ANQGSEA. Here the sequenced sample was peripheral blood, taken in the third trimester of pregnancy. The V gene is TRBV29-1, the J gene TRBJ2-1, with 7 bases aligning to TRBD1. The receptor's source is a female donor with multiple sclerosis, enrolled in a pregnancy study. For the CDR3, the DNA is TGCAGCGTTGAAGTCGGACAGGTGAATTACAATGAGCAGTTCTTC. Residues: CSVEVGQVNYNEQFF.